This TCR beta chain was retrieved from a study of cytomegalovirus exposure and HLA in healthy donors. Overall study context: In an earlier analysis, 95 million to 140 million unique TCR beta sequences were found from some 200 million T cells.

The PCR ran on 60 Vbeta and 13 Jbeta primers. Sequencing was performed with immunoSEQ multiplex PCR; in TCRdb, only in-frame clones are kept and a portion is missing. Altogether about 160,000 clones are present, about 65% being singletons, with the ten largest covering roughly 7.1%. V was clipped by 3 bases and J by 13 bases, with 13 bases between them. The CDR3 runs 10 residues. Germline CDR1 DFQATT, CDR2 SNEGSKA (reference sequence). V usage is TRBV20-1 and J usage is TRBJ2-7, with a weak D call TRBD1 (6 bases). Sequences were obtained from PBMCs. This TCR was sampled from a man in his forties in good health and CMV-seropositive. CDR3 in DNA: TGCAGTGCTAGCCTAGACAGGCACTACTTC. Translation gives CSASLDRHYF.